This entry concerns a single T cell receptor beta chain. Its target is not known. This entry comes from a study of cytomegalovirus exposure and HLA in healthy donors. Regarding the study as a whole: Donors were assumed by presence/absence analyses to have roughly uniform sequencing depth. Most subjects had HLA-A and HLA-B alleles reportedly predicted accurately by TCR beta sequences. The study designated 160 or so TCR beta chains cytomegalovirus-associated.

PCR used 60 Vbeta primers and 13 Jbeta primers. TCRdb's table, derived via immunoSEQ multiplex PCR, lists solely in-frame clones and lacks some. The data hold around 94,000 clones, with approximately 71% observed a single time. The germline CDR1 and CDR2 sequences are MGHDK and SYGVNS. This CDR3 has 18 amino acids. V gave up 1 base and J gave up 0 bases; unmatched junction bases: 5. This receptor was taken from a male donor in good health and CMV-seropositive. The sequencing input was PBMCs. The chain combines TRBV25-1 with TRBJ2-6, with 8 bases fitting TRBD1. The CDR3 loop reads CASSELDREISGANVLTF. Here the CDR3 DNA reads TGTGCCAGCAGTGAATTGGACAGGGAGATCTCTGGGGCCAACGTCCTGACTTTC.